Included here is one T cell receptor beta chain sequence, with context. Its antigen remains unidentified. The trim removed 11 bases at V and 7 bases at J, leaving 11 bases unmatched. In germline, CDR1 is ENHRY, CDR2 SYGVKD. The CDR3 spans 13 residues. This sample stems from a study of beta chain features in type 1 diabetes. Whole-study context: The samples had around 98 million sorted cells examined in all. The study, taken as a whole, reports: Type 1 diabetes patients had TCRB CDR3s that were shorter (moderately but significantly so) in all four CD4+ subsets.

Every bit of the isolated RNA underwent reverse transcription, so sequencing read expressed TCRB transcripts. Read counts averaged roughly 3.5 million for samples of naive, central memory and regulatory T cells. TCRdb's copy holds only in-frame clones and misses some; the assay was immunoSEQ multiplex PCR. Of some 330,000 clones listed, over 9.5% are singletons. The sequenced material came from naive CD4+ T cells from blood. The chain carries TRBV10-3 and TRBJ2-1; 7 bases match TRBD1. The clonotype was recovered from a young woman with type 1 diabetes. Here the CDR3 reads CAASRQGSNEQFF. The CDR3, as DNA: TGTGCCGCTAGCCGACAGGGAAGTAATGAGCAGTTCTTC.